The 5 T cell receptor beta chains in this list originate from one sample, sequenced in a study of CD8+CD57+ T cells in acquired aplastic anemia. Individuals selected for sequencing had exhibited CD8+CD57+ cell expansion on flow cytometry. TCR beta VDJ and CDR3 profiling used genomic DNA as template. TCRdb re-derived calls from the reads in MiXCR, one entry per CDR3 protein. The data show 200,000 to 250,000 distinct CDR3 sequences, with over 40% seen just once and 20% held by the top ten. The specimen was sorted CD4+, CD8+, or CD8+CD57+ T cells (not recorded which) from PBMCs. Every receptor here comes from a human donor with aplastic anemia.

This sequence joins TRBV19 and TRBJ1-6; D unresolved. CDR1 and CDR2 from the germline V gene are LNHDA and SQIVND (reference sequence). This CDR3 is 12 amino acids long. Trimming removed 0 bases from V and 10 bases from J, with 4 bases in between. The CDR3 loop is CASSIDFSPLHF. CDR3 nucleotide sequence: TGTGCCAGTAGTATAGATTTCTCACCCCTCCACTTT. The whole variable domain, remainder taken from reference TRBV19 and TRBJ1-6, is DGGITQSPKYLFRKEGQNVTLSCEQNLNHDAMYWYRQDPGQGLRLIYYSQIVNDFQKGDIAEGYSVSREKKESFPLTVTSAQKNPTAFYLCASSIDFSPLHFGNGTRLTVT.

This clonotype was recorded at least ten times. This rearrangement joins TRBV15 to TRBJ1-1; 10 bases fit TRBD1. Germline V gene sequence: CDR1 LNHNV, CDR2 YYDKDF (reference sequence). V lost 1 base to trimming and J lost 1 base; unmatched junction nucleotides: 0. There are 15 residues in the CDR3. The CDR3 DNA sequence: TGTGCCACCAGCAGAGGGACAGGGGGGAACACTGAAGCTTTCTTT. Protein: CATSRGTGGNTEAFF.

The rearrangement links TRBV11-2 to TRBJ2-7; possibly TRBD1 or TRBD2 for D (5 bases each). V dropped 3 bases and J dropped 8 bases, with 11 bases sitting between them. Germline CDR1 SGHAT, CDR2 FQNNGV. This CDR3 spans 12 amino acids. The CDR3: CASSFHGAKQYF. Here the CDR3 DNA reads TGTGCCAGCAGCTTTCACGGGGCGAAGCAGTACTTC.

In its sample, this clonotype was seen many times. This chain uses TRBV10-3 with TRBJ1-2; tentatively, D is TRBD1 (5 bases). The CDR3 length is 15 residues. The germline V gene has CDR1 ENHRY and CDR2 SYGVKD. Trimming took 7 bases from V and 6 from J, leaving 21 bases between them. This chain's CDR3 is CAINPRDGESHGYTF. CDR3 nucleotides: TGTGCCATCAACCCCCGGGACGGCGAGAGTCATGGCTACACCTTC.

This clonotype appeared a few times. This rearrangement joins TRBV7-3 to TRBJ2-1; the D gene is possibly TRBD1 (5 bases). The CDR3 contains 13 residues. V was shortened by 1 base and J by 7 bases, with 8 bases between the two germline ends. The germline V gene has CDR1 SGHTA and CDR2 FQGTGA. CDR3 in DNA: TGTGCCAGCAGCTTAAAGACAGATAATGAGCAGTTCTTC. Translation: CASSLKTDNEQFF.